Each of the 18 T cell receptor beta chains below was sequenced from the same sample in a study of OX40 agonist ivuxolimab in advanced cancers. The assay was immunoSEQ multiplex PCR, and TCRdb's table has in-frame clones only and misses some. Found here are about 49,000 clones, roughly 94% of them singletons; the top ten hold about 10%. Specimen: CD4+ or CD8+ T cells sorted from blood, collected in a trial of the OX40 agonist ivuxolimab. All receptors come from an adult with an advanced solid tumor such as melanoma, head and neck, liver or kidney cancer.

This clone was counted a single time. The chain is built from TRBV2 and TRBJ1-5, with 11 bases matching TRBD1. CDR3 length: 15 amino acids. CDR1 and CDR2 (germline): SNHLY, FYNNEI. V shed 6 bases, J shed 6 bases, and the junction held 7 bases outside the gene matches. CDR3 in amino acids: CASSPRDRGSQPQHF. CDR3 DNA: TGTGCCAGCAGCCCCCGGGACAGGGGGTCTCAGCCCCAGCATTTT.

The chain recombines TRBV28 with TRBJ2-7; 8 bases map to TRBD1. The V and J ends lost 2 bases and 5 bases, in that order; junction bases with no gene match: 5. Germline V lookup: CDR1 MDHEN, CDR2 SYDVKM. There are 14 residues in the CDR3. The CDR3 protein is CASSLTGGLDEQYF. The CDR3 DNA reads TGTGCCAGCAGTTTAACAGGGGGTTTGGACGAGCAGTACTTC.

This clone was recorded only once. The rearrangement joins TRBV11-2 to TRBJ2-3, with D possibly matching TRBD2 (6 bases). Trimming cost V 0 bases and J 0 bases, with 16 bases left between them. The CDR3 runs to 18 residues. Germline CDR1 is SGHAT and CDR2 is FQNNGV. DNA of the CDR3: TGTGCCAGCAGCTTAGAAGGGGCGGGACTCAAAAGCACAGATACGCAGTATTTT. This sequence encodes CASSLEGAGLKSTDTQYF.

The chain recombines TRBV5-4 with TRBJ2-7, with TRBD1 identical over 8 bases. Germline CDR1 is SGHNT and CDR2 is YYREEE (reference sequence). This CDR3 has 16 amino acids. The junction had 5 bases not matched to a gene; V was cut back by 0 bases and J by 0 bases. The CDR3 DNA is TGTGCCAGCAGCTTGGAGGGACAGGTGAGCTCCTACGAGCAGTACTTC. It encodes CASSLEGQVSSYEQYF.

The V and J genes are TRBV5-5 and TRBJ2-7; TRBD1 or TRBD2 may be the D gene (5 bases each). Germline-derived CDR1 and CDR2 are SGHKS and YYEKEE (reference sequence). This CDR3 comprises 14 residues. V lost 2 bases to trimming and J lost 6 bases, with 15 bases between them. The CDR3 here is CASSLWDGMGEQYF. Written as DNA, the CDR3 is TGTGCCAGCAGCTTATGGGACGGGATGGGCGAGCAGTACTTC.

This clone was seen once. The chain is built from TRBV9 and TRBJ1-1; weak D call: TRBD1 (5 bases). Trimming took 0 bases from V and 8 from J, leaving 8 bases between them. Looked up from germline, CDR1 is SGDLS and CDR2 is YYNGEE. The CDR3 consists of 12 residues. CDR3: CASSVGGGEAFF. CDR3 in DNA: TGTGCCAGCAGCGTAGGCGGGGGGGAAGCTTTCTTT. Drawing the rest from reference TRBV9 and TRBJ1-1, the complete variable domain is DSGVTQTPKHLITATGQRVTLRCSPRSGDLSVYWYQQSLDQGLQFLIQYYNGEERAKGNILERFSAQQFPDLHSELNLSSLELGDSALYFCASSVGGGEAFFGQGTRLTVV.

The chain combines TRBV29-1 with TRBJ1-1; 10 bases line up with TRBD1. The V gene end was trimmed by 5 bases and the J gene end by 0 bases; junction bases not matched to a gene: 12. The CDR3 has 17 amino acids. The V gene's germline CDR1 is SQVTM and CDR2 ANQGSEA. CDR3 loop: CSVTGTGDQIMNTEAFF. Here the CDR3 DNA reads TGCAGCGTTACCGGGACAGGGGATCAAATTATGAACACTGAAGCTTTCTTT.

V is TRBV19 and J is TRBJ2-1; 7 positions agree with TRBD2. The CDR3 sequence is 17 residues long. V dropped 3 bases and J dropped 1; count of bases not matched to a gene: 9. The germline CDR1 and CDR2 sequences are LNHDA and SQIVND (reference sequence). The CDR3 DNA reads TGTGCCAGTAGTATCCCCGGGACTACCCTATCCTACAATGAGCAGTTCTTC. Protein product: CASSIPGTTLSYNEQFF.

The chain links TRBV11-2 to TRBJ2-5; D is possibly TRBD1 or TRBD2 (5 bases each). CDR3 size: 14 residues. V shed 6 bases and J shed 0 bases, with 11 bases lying between them. Germline CDR1 SGHAT, CDR2 FQNNGV. The DNA for the CDR3 is TGTGCCAGCAGACCCGGGACGTACCAAGAGACCCAGTACTTC. Amino acid sequence: CASRPGTYQETQYF. Together with reference TRBV11-2 and TRBJ2-5, the CDR3 gives the full variable domain: EAGVAQSPRYKIIEKRQSVAFWCNPISGHATLYWYQQILGQGPKLLIQFQNNGVVDDSQLPKDRFSAERLKGVDSTLKIQPAKLEDSAVYLCASRPGTYQETQYFGPGTRLLVL.

This sequence joins TRBV10-3 and TRBJ2-3; 8 nucleotides agree with TRBD2. Germline V gives CDR1 ENHRY, CDR2 SYGVKD. This CDR3 has 18 residues. V gave up 0 bases and J gave up 1 base; unmatched junction bases: 9. As DNA, the CDR3 is TGTGCCATCAGTGAGTCGAGGGAGCGGGAGAGGGGCACAGATACGCAGTATTTT. Its translation is CAISESRERERGTDTQYF.

The table lists this clone with a count of one. Here the CDR3 reads CASSLGSVGTQYF. For the CDR3, the DNA is TGTGCCAGCAGTCTTGGGTCAGTAGGTACGCAGTATTTT. The V and J genes are TRBV11-3 and TRBJ2-3, with no clear D. The ends were cut back, 6 bases at V and 8 bases at J, with 15 bases in the middle. This CDR3 spans 13 amino acids. Germline V CDR1 and CDR2: SGHNT, YENEEA.

The genes are TRBV7-8 and TRBJ2-2; the D call may be TRBD1 or TRBD2 (6 bases each). V dropped 5 bases and J dropped 6 bases, with 10 bases sitting between them. Germline CDR1 reads SGHVS; CDR2 reads FQNEAQ. The CDR3 covers 13 residues. The CDR3 DNA is TGTGCCAGCAGCGAAGGGGGGTCCGGGGAGCTGTTTTTT. Translation gives CASSEGGSGELFF. The full variable domain, its missing parts supplied by reference TRBV7-8 and TRBJ2-2, is GAGVSQSPRYKVAKRGQDVALRCDPISGHVSLFWYQQALGQGPEFLTYFQNEAQLDKSGLPSDRFFAERPEGSVSTLKIQRTQQEDSAVYLCASSEGGSGELFFGEGSRLTVL.

The CDR3 loop is CASRSPTGRGLYEQYF. DNA of the CDR3: TGTGCCAGCAGATCTCCCACAGGCAGGGGGCTTTACGAGCAGTACTTC. The chain employs TRBV28 and TRBJ2-7, with 8 bases fitting TRBD1. This CDR3 spans 16 amino acids. Germline trimming cut 6 bases from V and 4 bases from J; bases unmatched to any gene: 14. Germline V gene data show CDR1 as MDHEN and CDR2 as SYDVKM. Drawing the rest from reference TRBV28 and TRBJ2-7, the complete variable domain is DVKVTQSSRYLVKRTGEKVFLECVQDMDHENMFWYRQDPGLGLRLIYFSYDVKMKEKGDIPEGYSVSREKKERFSLILESASTNQTSMYLCASRSPTGRGLYEQYFGPGTRLTVT.

The V and J genes are TRBV7-2 and TRBJ2-2, with TRBD2 matching over 10 bases. The V gene end was trimmed by 2 bases and the J gene end by 6 bases; junction bases not matched to a gene: 9. Germline loops: CDR1 SGHTA, CDR2 FQGNSA. This CDR3 is built from 17 residues. The CDR3 loop is CASSLTPLAGEAGELFF. CDR3 sequence (DNA): TGTGCCAGCAGCTTAACCCCTCTAGCGGGAGAGGCCGGGGAGCTGTTTTTT.

This clone has only one observation. This chain links TRBV6-5 with TRBJ2-7, with 8 bases fitting TRBD1. The CDR3 covers 13 residues. Trimming at V came to 4 bases and at J to 3 bases, leaving 2 bases not matched to a gene. The V gene's germline CDR1 is MNHEY and CDR2 SVGAGI. DNA of the CDR3: TGTGCCAGCAGTTTCGGGACAGGCTACGAGCAGTACTTC. As protein: CASSFGTGYEQYF.

The rearrangement uses TRBV7-9 and TRBJ2-7; 7 nucleotides agree with TRBD1. The CDR3 loop spans 12 amino acids. V dropped 8 bases and J dropped 0; count of bases not matched to a gene: 1. CDR1 SEHNR and CDR2 FQNEAQ come from the germline V gene (reference sequence). The CDR3 coding sequence is TGTGCCAGCGGGACAGCCTCCTACGAGCAGTACTTC. It codes for CASGTASYEQYF.

The chain couples TRBV6-5 to TRBJ1-3; D uncertain. The CDR3 is 13 amino acids. Germline CDR1 reads MNHEY; CDR2 reads SVGAGI. Trimming cost V 5 bases and J 3 bases, with 8 bases left between them. In nucleotides, the CDR3 is TGTGCCAGCAGTCCAGTGCTTGGAAACACCATATATTTT. This sequence encodes CASSPVLGNTIYF.

The V call is TRBV2, the J call TRBJ2-2; D may correspond to TRBD1 or TRBD2 (5 bases each). The germline V gene has CDR1 SNHLY and CDR2 FYNNEI. This CDR3 spans 15 amino acids. V was pared by 5 bases and J by 6 bases, with 16 bases between. For the CDR3, the DNA is TGTGCCAGCAGTTCCGGGACGCTAGCCCCCGGGGAGCTGTTTTTT. It translates to CASSSGTLAPGELFF. Using reference TRBV2 and TRBJ2-2 for the parts outside the CDR3, the full variable domain is EPEVTQTPSHQVTQMGQEVILRCVPISNHLYFYWYRQILGQKVEFLVSFYNNEISEKSEIFDDQFSVERPDGSNFTLKIRSTKLEDSAMYFCASSSGTLAPGELFFGEGSRLTVL.